The 19 T cell receptor beta chains reported below all come from one sample, sequenced in a study of beta chain features in type 1 diabetes. General observations from the study: A moderate, significant TCRB CDR3 shortening appeared in type 1 diabetes across four CD4+ subsets.

cDNA synthesis used the whole RNA isolate, giving expressed TCRB sequences. Assay used: immunoSEQ multiplex PCR; TCRdb lists only in-frame clones, some missing. Among 250,000 to 300,000 clones, roughly a quarter were seen once, and the ten largest hold over 0.01%. The antigens for these receptors are not known. The sample comprised naive CD4+ T cells from blood. Receptors were obtained from a woman between 25 and 40 years old with type 1 diabetes.

The rearrangement links TRBV4-2 to TRBJ1-2; D not resolved. The CDR3 extends over 13 amino acids. CDR1 LGHNA and CDR2 YNFKEQ come from the germline V gene. Between the trimmed V and J ends, which lost 0 bases and 7 bases, there was a span of 9 bases. CDR3 DNA sequence: TGTGCCAGCAGCCAAGACCCGTCGGGTGGCTACACCTTC. This gives the protein CASSQDPSGGYTF.

This clone was observed a few times. The genes are TRBV28 and TRBJ2-7; TRBD2 agrees at 7 bases. Germline trimming cut 5 bases from V and 2 bases from J; bases unmatched to any gene: 9. This CDR3 comprises 15 residues. CDR1 and CDR2 (germline): MDHEN, SYDVKM. In DNA, the CDR3 is TGTGCCAGCAGTAACAGCGGGATAAATACCTACGAGCAGTACTTC. The encoded protein is CASSNSGINTYEQYF.

This clone was seen a few times. This chain joins TRBV30 and TRBJ1-5, with 8 bases that match TRBD1. The junction had 1 base not matched to a gene; V was cut back by 1 base and J by 5 bases. The CDR3 totals 13 residues. Germline V gene sequence: CDR1 GTSNPN, CDR2 SVGIG (reference sequence). CDR3: CAWSGQGYQPQHF. In nucleotides, the CDR3 is TGTGCCTGGAGTGGACAGGGGTATCAGCCCCAGCATTTT.

J is TRBJ2-1 and V is TRBV10-3; TRBD2 matches 13 bases. The CDR3 runs 15 residues. CDR1 ENHRY and CDR2 SYGVKD come from the germline V gene. The V gene end was trimmed by 4 bases and the J gene end by 6 bases; junction bases not matched to a gene: 3. For the CDR3, the DNA is TGTGCCATCAGTGGGACTAGCGGGAGTGGCAATGAGCAGTTCTTC. It specifies CAISGTSGSGNEQFF.

The V gene is TRBV7-2, the J gene TRBJ2-1; D perhaps matches TRBD2 (6 bases). Germline-derived CDR1 and CDR2 are SGHTA and FQGNSA. V shed 2 bases and J shed 0 bases, with 14 bases lying between them. This CDR3 region has 17 residues. The CDR3 protein is CASSLRFAGSSYNEQFF. CDR3 nucleotides: TGTGCCAGCAGCTTAAGGTTCGCGGGGAGCTCCTACAATGAGCAGTTCTTC.

This clone was counted a few times. This chain links TRBV29-1 with TRBJ2-3, with TRBD2 matching over 7 bases. V lost 5 bases and J lost 0; bases outside the gene matches: 5. The CDR3 length is 14 residues. Germline V CDR1 and CDR2: SQVTM, ANQGSEA. The CDR3 spells CSVSGRGSTDTQYF. The CDR3 bases are TGCAGCGTTTCGGGGCGGGGGAGCACAGATACGCAGTATTTT.

This clone was found a few times. CDR3: CAISGDTSNQPQHF. The DNA of the CDR3 is TGTGCCATCAGTGGAGACACTAGCAATCAGCCCCAGCATTTT. The V call is TRBV10-3, the J call TRBJ1-5; D unclear. CDR1 is ENHRY and CDR2 is SYGVKD in the germline V gene. The CDR3 runs 14 residues. Trimming removed 4 bases at V and 0 bases at J, with 7 bases between.

Of note for this clone: Other DNA sequences within the sample encode an identical CDR3. This rearrangement joins TRBV28 to TRBJ1-2, with D tentatively TRBD1 (5 bases). The V gene's germline CDR1 is MDHEN and CDR2 SYDVKM. There are 12 residues in the CDR3. V was pared by 6 bases and J by 5 bases, with 10 bases between. The CDR3 nucleotides read TGTGCCAGCAGCTTGACAGCGTATGGCTACACCTTC. Translated, it gives CASSLTAYGYTF.

The V call is TRBV2, the J call TRBJ2-5; TRBD1 is a possible D gene (5 bases). With 1 base removed from V and 4 bases from J, the gap between germline ends came to 10 bases. The CDR3 covers 14 residues. CDR1 is SNHLY, CDR2 FYNNEI, per germline. The CDR3 DNA reads as TGTGCCAGCAGTGAAGGGACCCAGGGAGAGACCCAGTACTTC. As protein: CASSEGTQGETQYF.

This clone has more than one count but fewer than ten. This sequence joins TRBV7-9 and TRBJ2-1; 13 bases are a match to TRBD2. This CDR3 is 18 amino acids long. Germline CDR1 SEHNR, CDR2 FQNEAQ (reference sequence). With V trimmed by 5 bases and J by 9 bases, 16 bases remained unmatched. The CDR3, as DNA: TGTGCCAGCAGCGCCAGTTCCGTGAGGACTAGCGGGAGTGGTGAGCAGTTCTTC. Its translation: CASSASSVRTSGSGEQFF.

The rearrangement links TRBV4-1 to TRBJ1-1; maybe TRBD1 (5 bases). CDR1 is MGHRA and CDR2 is YSYEKL in the germline V gene. The CDR3 sequence is 13 residues long. V gave up 1 base and J gave up 5 bases, with 8 bases separating them. CDR3 sequence (DNA): TGCGCCAGCAGCCAAGTGGAGGGGACTGAAGCTTTCTTT. Residues: CASSQVEGTEAFF.

In this sample, this clone turned up a few times. This chain connects TRBV5-1 to TRBJ2-1, with D perhaps matching TRBD2 (6 bases). This CDR3 is built from 16 residues. Germline CDR1 is SGHRS and CDR2 is YFSETQ. V dropped 4 bases and J dropped 3 bases, with 17 bases sitting between them. CDR3 sequence: CASSAPLIAVYNEQFF. The CDR3 DNA reads TGCGCCAGCAGCGCCCCCTTGATAGCGGTCTACAATGAGCAGTTCTTC.

The chain links TRBV7-9 to TRBJ2-7; D is possibly TRBD2 (6 bases). Trimming pared 5 bases from V and 6 bases from J, leaving 17 bases between. Looked up from germline, CDR1 is SEHNR and CDR2 is FQNEAQ (reference sequence). This CDR3 spans 14 amino acids. CDR3 in DNA: TGTGCCAGCAGCCCCCTGTCGGACTATGGCGAGCAGTACTTC. It is translated as CASSPLSDYGEQYF.

The CDR3 bases are TGTGCCAGCAGCGTTGGGGGACTTAACTATGGCTACACCTTC. Encoded protein: CASSVGGLNYGYTF. The V gene is TRBV9, the J gene TRBJ1-2; possibly TRBD1 for D (5 bases). Trimming left V 2 bases short and J 1 base short, with 9 bases between. CDR1 and CDR2 from the germline V gene are SGDLS and YYNGEE. This CDR3 comprises 14 residues.

The sample holds a few counts of this clone. V and J are TRBV9 and TRBJ2-1, with a possible D match to TRBD2 (5 bases). The CDR3 length is 16 residues. The V end was cut by 0 bases, the J end by 3 bases, with 13 bases between. CDR1 and CDR2 (germline): SGDLS, YYNGEE. Here the CDR3 DNA reads TGTGCCAGCAGCGTAGCTGGAGGTCAGGTCTACAATGAGCAGTTCTTC. It specifies CASSVAGGQVYNEQFF.

This clone turned up a few times. V usage is TRBV30 and J usage is TRBJ1-5; no firm D call. The CDR3 has 13 amino acids. V lost 2 bases to trimming and J lost 9 bases, with 14 bases between them. The germline gives CDR1 GTSNPN, CDR2 SVGIG (reference sequence). CDR3 DNA sequence: TGTGCCTGGAGTCCCCGTGCGGCGGGGCCCCAGCATTTT. It translates to CAWSPRAAGPQHF.

The gene calls are TRBV15 and TRBJ2-1, with 9 bases fitting TRBD2. Germline CDR1 and CDR2: LNHNV and YYDKDF (reference sequence). V was pared by 5 bases and J by 5 bases, with 7 bases of the junction left unmatched. The CDR3 extends over 15 amino acids. The CDR3 here is CATSGRTSDNNEQFF. The CDR3 DNA reads as TGTGCCACCAGCGGGCGGACTAGCGACAACAATGAGCAGTTCTTC.

CDR3 protein: CAWRGRGNYGYTF. In nucleotides, the CDR3 is TGTGCCTGGAGGGGCCGGGGTAACTATGGCTACACCTTC. The J gene is TRBJ1-2, the V gene TRBV30; no clear D. CDR3 size: 13 residues. Trimming pared 3 bases from V and 1 base from J, leaving 9 bases between. Germline CDR1 GTSNPN, CDR2 SVGIG (reference sequence).

The chain links TRBV29-1 to TRBJ2-1, with a weak D call TRBD1 (5 bases). Trimming stripped 3 bases from V and 0 bases from J, with 15 bases between. CDR1 SQVTM and CDR2 ANQGSEA come from the germline V gene. The CDR3 spans 16 residues. The CDR3 region is CSVEVGQGYSYNEQFF. CDR3 coding DNA: TGCAGCGTTGAGGTAGGGCAGGGATACTCCTACAATGAGCAGTTCTTC.